The sequence of this TCR beta chain was determined in a study of identical twins (dated by TCRdb to 2016 to 2018). For the wider study: To test whether fetal clonotypes persist, this study deep-sequenced TCR alpha and beta repertoires from monozygotic twins, from unrelated adults of various ages, and from cord blood. To rule out contamination, the twin experiments were replicated at different times with different library preparation protocols.

General study outcomes and caveats: Zero-insertion analyses could be partly confounded by invariant T cells such as MAIT and iNKT, although diverse VJ usage argued against such confounding for most clonotypes. Because the same donors could not be followed over many years, the conclusions relied on cross-sectional statistical analysis. Recombination models systematically underestimated out-of-frame TCR alpha sharing in monozygotic twins but agreed with sharing between unrelated individuals. Compared with coincidental sharing between unrelated individuals, an excess of low generation-probability sequences was observed among out-of-frame TCR alpha sequences shared between twins. The excess sharing between twins in beta out-of-frame sequences was weaker because fewer shared sequences reduced the signal-to-noise ratio. Abundant cord blood beta clonotypes carried fewer insertions; young adult naive repertoires showed a weaker similar trend, while memory repertoires showed none.

Every donor was a healthy Caucasian. The twin cohort comprised three pairs of female monozygotic twins, all aged about 18 to 30 years. Using Miltenyi CD45RO+ enrichment and human naive T-cell isolation kits, memory (CD45RO+) and naive T cells were isolated from PBMC. The protocol used for the library was 5' RACE. The instrument given in TCRdb is Illumina HiSeq 2000. A universal primer binding site was introduced by template switching, and a unique molecular identifier was present in the final cDNA, enabling accurate counting of TCR cDNA molecules. Specific primers in the conserved constant-segment region were used to synthesize first-strand cDNA for TCR alpha and beta chains. Each cDNA library was double barcoded, with a SMART-Mk sample barcode plus Illumina barcodes, to control for contamination. Two successive PCR steps introduced TruSeq adapter sequences along with Illumina sample barcodes. Sequencing of the TCR alpha and beta cDNA libraries was done on the Illumina HiSeq platform using custom primers. From the authors' description of their analysis: MiGEC was used to process raw reads and extract unique molecular identifiers, and MiXCR was used to find CDR3 positions. For each individual, recombination models were inferred using an EM algorithm with the repgenHMM and IGoR tools. Shared clonotype analysis was performed with the tcR package in R, normalizing sharing by the product of cloneset sizes. Out-of-frame nonproductive sequences were analyzed to study raw recombination free of thymic and clonal selection effects. Starting from the raw public reads, TCRdb applied fastp trimming at Q25, assembled clones with MiXCR and retained in-frame beta chains. Here each entry gathers all rows of one CDR3 protein and keeps the most common genes and DNA. TCRdb, not the authors, supplied the V and J calls. A total of nearly 250,000 distinct CDR3 sequences appear in this sample, about 7% of them only once. The ten largest make up more than 3% of the sample.

CDR1 and CDR2, per the germline V gene, are SNHLY and FYNNEI. The CDR3 holds 13 amino acids from the cysteine to the phenylalanine. The DNA shown is the 39-base CDR3, in frame from base 1. Cut back by 10 bases and 3 bases, the V and J ends lie 15 bases apart. This clonotype was seen a handful of times. Its specific antigen is unknown. Per-base quality was not reported, and no clone a single base away is much larger than it. These data are also associated with another study on yellow fever vaccine responses in identical twins. As the second paper documents: The authors reported that the T cell response to vaccination in identical twins appeared partly convergent and partly personalized. The study precisely tracked vaccine-responding T cell clones in identical twins.

The sequenced sample was memory (CD45RO+) T cells sorted from blood. Explained via the paper, the cell subset or site label denotes: CD45RO+ enriched T cells. The chain joins TRBV2 to TRBJ2-5, with an unclear D gene assignment. The clonotype comes from a woman in her late teens or twenties in good health. The sequenced DNA is TGTGCCACTTCCCGGGCCACCGAAGAGACCCAGTACTTC. Translated, this gives CATSRATEETQYF.